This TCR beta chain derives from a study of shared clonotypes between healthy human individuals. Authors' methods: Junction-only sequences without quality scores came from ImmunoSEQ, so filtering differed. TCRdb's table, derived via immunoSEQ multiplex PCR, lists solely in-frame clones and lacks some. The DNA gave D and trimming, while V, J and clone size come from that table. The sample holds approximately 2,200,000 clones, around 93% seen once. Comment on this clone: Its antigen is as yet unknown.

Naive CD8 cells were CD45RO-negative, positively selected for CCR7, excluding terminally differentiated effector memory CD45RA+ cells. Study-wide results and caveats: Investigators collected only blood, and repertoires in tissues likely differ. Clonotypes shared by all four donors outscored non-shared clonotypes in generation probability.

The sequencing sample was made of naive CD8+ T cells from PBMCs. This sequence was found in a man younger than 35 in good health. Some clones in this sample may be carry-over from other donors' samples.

The CDR3: CASSSRLQGGTGELFF. For the CDR3, the DNA is TGCGCCAGCAGCTCCAGGCTGCAGGGTGGCACCGGGGAGCTGTTTTTT. This chain uses TRBV5-1 with TRBJ2-2; a possible D gene is TRBD1 (5 bases). The CDR3 has 16 residues. The ends were cut back, 3 bases at V and 4 bases at J, with 16 bases in the middle. Germline V gene lookup returns CDR1 SGHRS and CDR2 YFSETQ.